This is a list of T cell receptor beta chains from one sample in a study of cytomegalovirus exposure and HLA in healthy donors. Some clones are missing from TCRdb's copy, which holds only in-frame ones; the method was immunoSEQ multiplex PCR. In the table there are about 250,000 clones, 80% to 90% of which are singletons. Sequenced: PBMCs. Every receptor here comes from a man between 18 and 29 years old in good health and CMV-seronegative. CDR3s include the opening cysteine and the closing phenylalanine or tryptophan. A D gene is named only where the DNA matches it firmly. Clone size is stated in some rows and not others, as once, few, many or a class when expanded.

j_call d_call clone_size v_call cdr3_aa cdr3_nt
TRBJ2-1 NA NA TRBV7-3 CASSSQGPYNEQFF TGTGCCAGCAGCTCCCAGGGCCCCTACAATGAGCAGTTCTTC
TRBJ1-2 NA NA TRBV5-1 CASSSQQGADYGYTF TGCGCCAGCAGCTCCCAGCAGGGCGCAGACTATGGCTACACCTTC
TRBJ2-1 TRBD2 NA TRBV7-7 CASSRGLAGLDEQFF TGTGCCAGCAGCCGAGGACTAGCGGGATTGGATGAGCAGTTCTTC
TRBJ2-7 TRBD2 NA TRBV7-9 CASSPEGTSIEQYF TGTGCCAGCAGCCCCGAGGGGACTAGCATCGAGCAGTACTTC
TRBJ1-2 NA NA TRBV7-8 CASSLDQTAYYGYTF TGTGCCAGCAGCTTAGATCAGACAGCTTACTATGGCTACACCTTC
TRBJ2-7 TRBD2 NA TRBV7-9 CASSLQRRGGPDEQYF TGTGCCAGCAGCTTACAGCGTCGGGGGGGGCCCGACGAGCAGTACTTC
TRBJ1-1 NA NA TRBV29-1 CSVEGRTENTEAFF TGCAGCGTTGAAGGTAGGACAGAGAACACTGAAGCTTTCTTT
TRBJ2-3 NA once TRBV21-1 CARLRSRWEWGDTQYF TGTGCCAGATTAAGGAGTAGGTGGGAGTGGGGAGATACGCAGTATTTT
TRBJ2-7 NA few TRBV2 CASSDPVYEQYF TGTGCCAGCAGTGATCCAGTCTACGAGCAGTACTTC
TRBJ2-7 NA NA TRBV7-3 CASSVYQGYEQYF TGTGCCAGCAGCGTATACCAGGGGTACGAGCAGTACTTC
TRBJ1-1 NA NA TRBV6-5 CASSPTGGSEGEAFF TGTGCCAGCAGTCCTACGGGGGGGTCCGAGGGTGAAGCTTTCTTT
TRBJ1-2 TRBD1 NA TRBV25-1 CASSESGGTSGYTF TGTGCCAGCAGTGAGTCAGGGGGCACTTCTGGCTACACCTTC
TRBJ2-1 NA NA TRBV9 CASSVVENNEQFF TGTGCCAGCAGCGTAGTAGAGAACAATGAGCAGTTCTTC